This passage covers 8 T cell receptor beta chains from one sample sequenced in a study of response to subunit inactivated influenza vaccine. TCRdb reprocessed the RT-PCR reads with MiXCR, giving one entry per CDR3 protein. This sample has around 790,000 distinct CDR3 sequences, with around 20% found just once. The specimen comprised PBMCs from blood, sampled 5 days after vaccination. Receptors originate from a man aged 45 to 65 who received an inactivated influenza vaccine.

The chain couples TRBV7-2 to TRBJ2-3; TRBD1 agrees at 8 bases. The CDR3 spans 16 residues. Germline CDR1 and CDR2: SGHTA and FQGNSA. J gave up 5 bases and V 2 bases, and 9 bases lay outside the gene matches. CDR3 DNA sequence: TGTGCCAGCAGCTTAAAAGGGCAGGGGGCGGGAGATACGCAGTATTTT. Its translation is CASSLKGQGAGDTQYF.

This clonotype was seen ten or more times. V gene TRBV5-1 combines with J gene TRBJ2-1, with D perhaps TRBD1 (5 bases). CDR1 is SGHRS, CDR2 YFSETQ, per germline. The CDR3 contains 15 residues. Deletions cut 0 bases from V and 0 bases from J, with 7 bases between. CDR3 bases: TGCGCCAGCAGCTTGGTAAGGGGCTCCTACAATGAGCAGTTCTTC. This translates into CASSLVRGSYNEQFF.

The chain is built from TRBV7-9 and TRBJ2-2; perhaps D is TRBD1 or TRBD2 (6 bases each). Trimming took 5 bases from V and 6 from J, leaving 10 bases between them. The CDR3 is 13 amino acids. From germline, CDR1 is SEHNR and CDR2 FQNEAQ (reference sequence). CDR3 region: CASSRGPSGELFF. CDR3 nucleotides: TGTGCCAGCAGCCGGGGGCCCTCCGGGGAGCTGTTTTTT.

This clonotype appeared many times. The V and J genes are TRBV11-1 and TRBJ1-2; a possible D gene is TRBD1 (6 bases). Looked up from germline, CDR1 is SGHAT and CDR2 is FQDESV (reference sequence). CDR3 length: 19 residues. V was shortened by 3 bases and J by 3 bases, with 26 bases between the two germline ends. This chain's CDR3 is CASSFVSGRRTAIDYGYTF. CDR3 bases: TGTGCCAGCAGCTTCGTATCGGGGCGTAGGACAGCTATAGACTATGGCTACACCTTC. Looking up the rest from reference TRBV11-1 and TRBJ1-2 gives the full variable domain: EAEVAQSPRYKITEKSQAVAFWCDPISGHATLYWYRQILGQGPELLVQFQDESVVDDSQLPKDRFSAERLKGVDSTLKIQPAELGDSAMYLCASSFVSGRRTAIDYGYTFGSGTRLTVV.

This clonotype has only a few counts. The CDR3 bases are TGTGCCAGCAGCCTAAGGGCTAGCGCGAGCACAGATACGCAGTATTTT. Translated: CASSLRASASTDTQYF. This rearrangement joins TRBV7-3 to TRBJ2-3; D possibly corresponds to TRBD2 (6 bases). There are 16 residues in the CDR3. In germline, CDR1 is SGHTA, CDR2 FQGTGA. V dropped 5 bases and J dropped 0 bases, with 15 bases sitting between them.

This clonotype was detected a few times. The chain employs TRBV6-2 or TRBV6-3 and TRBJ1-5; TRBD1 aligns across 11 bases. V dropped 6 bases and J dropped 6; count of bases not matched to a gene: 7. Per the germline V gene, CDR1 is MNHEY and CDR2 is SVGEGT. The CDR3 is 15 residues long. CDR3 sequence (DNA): TGTGCCAGCAGAGCCGGACAGGGGGCGAGTCAGCCCCAGCATTTT. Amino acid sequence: CASRAGQGASQPQHF.

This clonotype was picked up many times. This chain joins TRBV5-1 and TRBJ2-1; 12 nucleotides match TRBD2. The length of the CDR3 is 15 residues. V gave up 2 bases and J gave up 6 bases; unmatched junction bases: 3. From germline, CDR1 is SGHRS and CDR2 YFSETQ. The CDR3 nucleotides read TGCGCCAGCAGCTTAGCACTAGCGGGGGGCAATGAGCAGTTCTTC. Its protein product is CASSLALAGGNEQFF.

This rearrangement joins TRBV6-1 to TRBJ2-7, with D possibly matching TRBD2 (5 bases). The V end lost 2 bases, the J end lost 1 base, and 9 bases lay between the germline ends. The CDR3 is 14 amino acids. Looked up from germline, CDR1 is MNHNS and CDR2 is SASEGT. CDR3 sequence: CASSEKWRSYEQYF. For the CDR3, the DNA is TGTGCCAGCAGTGAAAAGTGGAGGTCCTACGAGCAGTACTTC.